This T cell receptor beta chain was identified during a study of blood T cell repertoires in COVID-19. Study background: Material from acute and convalescent COVID-19 was sourced from the United States, Italy and Spain. PBMCs, B-cell-depleted T cells, or T cells were the source of the cDNA or gDNA that made up the material.

Germline V gives CDR1 GTSNPN, CDR2 SVGIG (reference sequence). Trimming shortened V by 2 bases and J by 4 bases, and 17 bases separated the two germline ends. The CDR3 contains 15 residues. Per the original methods: Cell counts per sample came from amplifying reference gene primers. Clones were sequenced by immunoSEQ multiplex PCR, and TCRdb holds only the in-frame ones, with some missing. The D gene and trimming were derived from the DNA, and the V and J assignments and clone size from that table. In the table there are 200,000 to 300,000 clones, around 86% of which are singletons. The clonotype originates from a woman in her forties who had recovered from COVID-19. The V call is TRBV30, the J call TRBJ2-5; D may be TRBD2 (6 bases). The source material was peripheral blood. The CDR3 spells CAWSHAWGGRETQYF. The CDR3 DNA sequence: TGTGCCTGGAGTCACGCGTGGGGAGGTCGAGAGACCCAGTACTTC.